The 22 T cell receptor beta chains in this list originate from one sample, sequenced in a study of T cells expressing NK-cell markers (dated by TCRdb to 2020 to 2021). The library came from 5' RACE. TCRdb names Illumina HiSeq 2000 as the instrument used. Each entry corresponds to one CDR3 protein sequence from reads that TCRdb reprocessed, and DNA is not given. The sample's records list roughly 380,000 distinct CDR3 sequences. The biggest ten clones account for 4% to 6.5% of the sample. Material: blood T cells: a sorted CD56 or NKG2C T cell subset, CD4+ or CD8+ T cells, or bulk PBMC T cells (not recorded which). All receptors come from a man aged 18 to 70 in good health.

The chain couples TRBV25-1 to TRBJ1-4; the TCRdb call, TRBD1, lacks DNA for checking. Germline loops: CDR1 MGHDK, CDR2 SYGVNS. The CDR3 totals 14 residues. The CDR3 reads CASSEYRQGEKLFF.

The chain uses TRBV3-1 and TRBJ2-5; TCRdb calls TRBD2, which cannot be checked without DNA. CDR3 length: 18 residues. The V gene's germline CDR1 is LGHDT and CDR2 YNNKEL (reference sequence). The CDR3 loop reads CASSAPGTSGGIRETQYF.

The CDR3 is CASSLSGQGRNYGYTF. This rearrangement joins TRBV4-2 to TRBJ1-2; TCRdb selects TRBD1, and the lack of DNA leaves this call unchecked. CDR3 length: 16 residues. Germline assignment: CDR1 LGHNA and CDR2 YNFKEQ.

The chain links TRBV30 to TRBJ2-3; TCRdb indicates TRBD1, and absent DNA this call remains unverified. This CDR3 spans 13 amino acids. Per germline, CDR1 GTSNPN and CDR2 SVGIG (reference sequence). This chain's CDR3 is CAWVDRGADTQYF.

V and J are TRBV20-1 and TRBJ1-2; TCRdb gives TRBD1 as the D gene, but with no DNA this cannot be confirmed. This CDR3 spans 15 amino acids. The germline V gene encodes CDR1 DFQATT and CDR2 SNEGSKA (reference sequence). The CDR3 is CSARDRGTGGYGYTF.

The chain employs TRBV20-1 and TRBJ1-6; TCRdb's D gene call, TRBD1, goes unchecked for lack of DNA. Germline loops: CDR1 DFQATT, CDR2 SNEGSKA (reference sequence). The CDR3 sequence is 17 residues long. CDR3: CSARVARGGQGNSPLHF.

V gene TRBV5-1 combines with J gene TRBJ2-1; as DNA is missing, the TRBD1 call by TCRdb cannot be tested. The CDR3 extends over 17 amino acids. CDR1 and CDR2 from the germline V gene are SGHRS and YFSETQ. This CDR3 is CASSFGQGESSYNEQFF.

The chain employs TRBV11-2 and TRBJ2-7; TCRdb proposes TRBD1, but this gene call is untestable without DNA. This CDR3 has 15 amino acids. Per germline, CDR1 SGHAT and CDR2 FQNNGV. The CDR3 is CASSLESRGPYEQYF. Combining the CDR3 with reference TRBV11-2 and TRBJ2-7 gives the whole variable domain EAGVAQSPRYKIIEKRQSVAFWCNPISGHATLYWYQQILGQGPKLLIQFQNNGVVDDSQLPKDRFSAERLKGVDSTLKIQPAKLEDSAVYLCASSLESRGPYEQYFGPGTRLTVT.

The rearrangement joins TRBV7-9 to TRBJ1-3; no DNA is available, so the TRBD1 call from TCRdb remains unchecked. The CDR3 contains 15 residues. The germline gives CDR1 SEHNR, CDR2 FQNEAQ (reference sequence). The CDR3 spells CASVPGRDSGNTIYF.

This chain joins TRBV6-5 and TRBJ1-1. CDR3 length: 11 amino acids. Per germline, CDR1 MNHEY and CDR2 SVGAGI. CDR3 protein: CASSYRAEAFF.

This rearrangement joins TRBV19 to TRBJ2-4; TCRdb selects TRBD2, and the lack of DNA leaves this call unchecked. Germline assignment: CDR1 LNHDA and CDR2 SQIVND (reference sequence). The length of the CDR3 is 15 residues. CDR3 region: CASSISASGQNIQYF. Drawing the rest from reference TRBV19 and TRBJ2-4, the complete variable domain is DGGITQSPKYLFRKEGQNVTLSCEQNLNHDAMYWYRQDPGQGLRLIYYSQIVNDFQKGDIAEGYSVSREKKESFPLTVTSAQKNPTAFYLCASSISASGQNIQYFGAGTRLSVL.

This chain uses TRBV12-3 or TRBV12-4 with TRBJ2-1; without DNA, the TCRdb call of TRBD2 cannot be checked. The CDR3 runs to 15 residues. The CDR3: CASSPVGGGANEQFF.

The chain is built from TRBV12-3 or TRBV12-4 and TRBJ1-1; the D call from TCRdb, TRBD1, cannot be confirmed without DNA. The CDR3 extends over 14 amino acids. The CDR3: CASTWGQTNTEAFF.

V usage is TRBV18 and J usage is TRBJ2-7; lacking DNA, the TRBD1 call made by TCRdb goes unchecked. CDR3 length: 15 amino acids. Germline V gene data show CDR1 as KGHSH and CDR2 as LQKENI. The CDR3 reads CASSPYGGGAPEQYF.

The rearrangement uses TRBV28 and TRBJ1-2; TCRdb gives TRBD1 as the D gene, but with no DNA this cannot be confirmed. This CDR3 is built from 17 residues. Looked up from germline, CDR1 is MDHEN and CDR2 is SYDVKM. The CDR3 protein is CASFLGTGAGIDYGYTF.

J is TRBJ2-5 and V is TRBV15; TCRdb selects TRBD2, and the lack of DNA leaves this call unchecked. This CDR3 comprises 16 residues. Germline V gene data show CDR1 as LNHNV and CDR2 as YYDKDF (reference sequence). This CDR3 reads CATSVGLAGGKKTQYF.

The gene calls are TRBV4-1 and TRBJ2-1; TCRdb designates TRBD2, a call that cannot be tested without DNA. The CDR3 sequence is 17 residues long. The germline V gene has CDR1 MGHRA and CDR2 YSYEKL. The CDR3 here is CASSQGAGLAPYNEQFF.

The chain is built from TRBV19 and TRBJ2-7; there is no DNA to check the TCRdb D call of TRBD1. The CDR3 loop spans 15 amino acids. In germline, CDR1 is LNHDA, CDR2 SQIVND (reference sequence). CDR3 sequence reads: CASSIGTGFSYEQYF.

This chain links TRBV20-1 with TRBJ2-7; the D call of TRBD2 rests on TCRdb alone, since no DNA is present to check it. The CDR3 loop spans 14 amino acids. The germline gives CDR1 DFQATT, CDR2 SNEGSKA (reference sequence). CDR3 residues: CSAREAARVYEQYF.

This sequence joins TRBV5-4 and TRBJ2-1; TCRdb gives TRBD2 as the D gene, but with no DNA this cannot be confirmed. The CDR3 contains 15 residues. Germline V gives CDR1 SGHNT, CDR2 YYREEE (reference sequence). The CDR3 loop is CASRIAGGKYNEQFF. The whole variable domain, remainder taken from reference TRBV5-4 and TRBJ2-1, is ETGVTQSPTHLIKTRGQQVTLRCSSQSGHNTVSWYQQALGQGPQFIFQYYREEENGRGNFPPRFSGLQFPNYSSELNVNALELDDSALYLCASRIAGGKYNEQFFGPGTRLTVL.

The rearrangement links TRBV5-1 to TRBJ2-1; the TCRdb call, TRBD1, lacks DNA for checking. The CDR3 is 16 amino acids. CDR1 SGHRS and CDR2 YFSETQ come from the germline V gene. The chain's CDR3 is CASRGQAITAYNEQFF.

This chain links TRBV27 with TRBJ2-7. The CDR3 loop spans 15 amino acids. Germline V gene data show CDR1 as MNHEY and CDR2 as SMNVEV (reference sequence). The CDR3 here is CASSFQPRTNYEQYF.